The 16 T cell receptor beta chains in this list originate from one sample, sequenced in a study of T cell responses to AZD1222 COVID-19 vaccine (dated by TCRdb to the early 2020s). Receptor libraries were prepared by the immunoSEQ multiplex PCR assay. As stored in TCRdb, this immuneACCESS dataset retains in-frame rearrangements with V and J assigned. A fraction of the clones does not appear; measured against another copy, unresolved V genes explain less than half of the discrepancy, and the remainder lacks a known reason. In this sample the table shows 150,000 to 180,000 clones, approximately 90% of which occur a single time. The ten top clones hold about 7% of the sample. Sample time point, as interpreted from the label and publication: sample from adult after SARS-CoV-2 infection, after symptom onset. The sample consisted of peripheral blood, taken after recovery from COVID-19. Receptor source: an adult who had recovered from COVID-19.

The V and J genes are TRBV7-2 and TRBJ2-1; 9 bases align to TRBD1. Germline V lookup: CDR1 SGHTA, CDR2 FQGNSA. This CDR3 has 15 residues. After removal of 1 base from V and 8 bases from J, the junction contained 6 bases not matched to a gene. The CDR3 protein is CASSLGGQGVYEQFF. DNA of the CDR3: TGTGCCAGCAGCTTAGGGGGACAGGGAGTGTATGAGCAGTTCTTC. The full variable domain, rest sourced from reference TRBV7-2 and TRBJ2-1, is GAGVSQSPSNKVTEKGKDVELRCDPISGHTALYWYRQSLGQGLEFLIYFQGNSAPDKSGLPSDRFSAERTGGSVSTLTIQRTQQEDSAVYLCASSLGGQGVYEQFFGPGTRLTVL.

The chain couples TRBV11-2 to TRBJ2-7, with TRBD2 matching over 8 bases. V was pared by 0 bases and J by 3 bases, with 4 bases of the junction left unmatched. Germline loops: CDR1 SGHAT, CDR2 FQNNGV. The CDR3 length is 15 residues. CDR3 sequence reads: CASSLEGGLVYEQYF. The CDR3 DNA reads as TGTGCCAGCAGCTTAGAGGGGGGACTAGTCTACGAGCAGTACTTC.

Worth noting for this clone: Other DNA variants within this sample encode the same CDR3. The chain couples TRBV19 to TRBJ2-7; TRBD1 agrees at 7 bases. This CDR3 is built from 13 residues. Trimming at V came to 3 bases and at J to 4 bases, leaving 3 bases not matched to a gene. Germline CDR1 reads LNHDA; CDR2 reads SQIVND (reference sequence). CDR3 loop: CASSITGAYEQYF. Here the CDR3 DNA reads TGTGCCAGTAGTATTACAGGGGCGTACGAGCAGTACTTC.

The chain joins TRBV27 to TRBJ2-7; D may match TRBD1 or TRBD2 (5 bases each). The CDR3 is made up of 13 amino acids. The germline V gene has CDR1 MNHEY and CDR2 SMNVEV (reference sequence). The V end was cut by 5 bases, the J end by 5 bases, with 13 bases between. The CDR3 nucleotides read TGTGCCAGCAGTCAGAGAGGGACCCACGAGCAGTACTTC. This translates into CASSQRGTHEQYF.

The chain employs TRBV18 and TRBJ1-1; no firm D call. The V end lost 0 bases, the J end lost 2 bases, and 7 bases lay between the germline ends. CDR3 length: 14 residues. Germline CDR1 and CDR2: KGHSH and LQKENI. The CDR3 region is CASSPPSDNTEAFF. As DNA, the CDR3 is TGTGCCAGCTCACCACCGTCAGATAACACTGAAGCTTTCTTT.

V and J are TRBV2 and TRBJ1-5; D is perhaps TRBD1 (5 bases). Trimming cost V 3 bases and J 6 bases, with 6 bases left between them. The CDR3 is 12 amino acids. Germline values: CDR1 SNHLY, CDR2 FYNNEI. The CDR3 coding sequence is TGTGCCAGCAGTGACGGGGGTCAGCCCCAGCATTTT. Translated, it gives CASSDGGQPQHF.

The V gene is TRBV11-3, the J gene TRBJ1-1; D gene ambiguous. V was clipped by 1 base and J by 3 bases, with 6 bases between them. Germline values: CDR1 SGHNT, CDR2 YENEEA. The CDR3 is made up of 13 amino acids. CDR3 bases: TGTGCCAGCAGCTTAGTTTTGGACACTGAAGCTTTCTTT. Its protein is CASSLVLDTEAFF.

This rearrangement joins TRBV28 to TRBJ2-1; no definite D call. This CDR3 contains 11 residues. Germline V gene lookup returns CDR1 MDHEN and CDR2 SYDVKM. Trimming left V 6 bases short and J 4 bases short, with 4 bases between. In nucleotides, the CDR3 is TGTGCCAGCAGGTCGTACAATGAGCAGTTCTTC. Its protein product is CASRSYNEQFF.

This chain joins TRBV19 and TRBJ2-7, with TRBD2 matching over 10 bases. The CDR3 is 16 amino acids. Losses at the gene ends were 5 bases for V and 4 bases for J; bases not matched to a gene: 11. CDR1 is LNHDA, CDR2 SQIVND, per germline (reference sequence). CDR3 coding DNA: TGTGCCAGTAGTCTCCATAGCGGGAGGACGCCTTACGAGCAGTACTTC. It is translated as CASSLHSGRTPYEQYF.

The gene calls are TRBV6-5 and TRBJ2-5, with a possible D match to TRBD2 (7 bases). The ends were cut back, 11 bases at V and 5 bases at J, with 15 bases in the middle. The length of the CDR3 is 12 residues. Germline CDR1 is MNHEY and CDR2 is SVGAGI. CDR3 loop: CACVRGGETQYF. CDR3 DNA: TGTGCCTGCGTAAGGGGGGGCGAGACCCAGTACTTC.

This clone was detected only once. The chain links TRBV19 to TRBJ1-4; TRBD1 aligns across 9 bases. Germline values: CDR1 LNHDA, CDR2 SQIVND (reference sequence). This CDR3 has 15 residues. The trim removed 6 bases at V and 8 bases at J, leaving 10 bases unmatched. The CDR3 nucleotides are TGTGCCAGTAGACCTCGGGGGACAGGGATGGAAAAACTGTTTTTT. This gives the protein CASRPRGTGMEKLFF.

The chain joins TRBV15 to TRBJ2-3; D uncertain. CDR1 is LNHNV and CDR2 is YYDKDF in the germline V gene (reference sequence). The ends were cut back, 5 bases at V and 6 bases at J, with 12 bases in the middle. This CDR3 has 13 residues. Here the CDR3 DNA reads TGTGCCACCAGCGGGGATCCTCGGGATACGCAGTATTTT. Encoded protein: CATSGDPRDTQYF.

The chain employs TRBV7-8 and TRBJ2-7; TRBD2 agrees at 9 bases. Germline trimming cut 1 base from V and 5 bases from J; bases unmatched to any gene: 9. Germline-derived CDR1 and CDR2 are SGHVS and FQNEAQ. The CDR3 has 16 residues. The CDR3 bases are TGTGCCAGCAGCTTAGACGGGCGGGGGGGCCCCGACGAGCAGTACTTC. This sequence encodes CASSLDGRGGPDEQYF.

J is TRBJ2-2 and V is TRBV9; 10 bases line up with TRBD1. This CDR3 is built from 16 residues. From germline, CDR1 is SGDLS and CDR2 YYNGEE. The J segment lost 1 base and the V segment lost 0 bases, leaving 0 bases of the junction unmatched. DNA for the CDR3: TGTGCCAGCAGCGTAGGGGACAGGGGGAACACCGGGGAGCTGTTTTTT. The encoded protein is CASSVGDRGNTGELFF.

This clone has just one count. V is TRBV3-1 (or the pseudogene TRBV3-2) and J is TRBJ1-1, with D possibly TRBD1 on 5 matching bases. Germline CDR1 reads LGHDT; CDR2 reads YNNKEL (reference sequence). This CDR3 has 12 amino acids. V lost 3 bases and J lost 8, with 10 bases in between. Written as DNA, the CDR3 is TGTGCCAGCAGCCAGCCGGGACTCGAAGCTTTCTTT. The encoded protein is CASSQPGLEAFF.

The rearrangement links TRBV3-1 (or the pseudogene TRBV3-2) to TRBJ2-2; no reliable D call. The CDR3 consists of 12 residues. V dropped 4 bases and J dropped 4 bases, with 4 bases sitting between them. From germline, CDR1 is LGHDT and CDR2 YNNKEL (reference sequence). CDR3 in amino acids: CASSPPTGELFF. CDR3 coding DNA: TGTGCCAGCAGCCCCCCCACCGGGGAGCTGTTTTTT.